The 24 T cell receptor beta chains below all came from one sample that was sequenced in a study of OX40 agonist ivuxolimab in advanced cancers. Using immunoSEQ multiplex PCR, the repertoire was profiled, and TCRdb retains in-frame clones only, with some absent. The table has around 40,000 clones, 75% to 90% seen once. Here the sequenced sample was CD4+ or CD8+ T cells sorted from blood, taken in a trial of the OX40 agonist ivuxolimab. The source is an adult with an advanced solid tumor such as melanoma, head and neck, liver or kidney cancer.

V is TRBV9 and J is TRBJ2-5; 15 bases line up with TRBD2. This CDR3 has 15 amino acids. V shed 3 bases and J 5 bases; nucleotides not matched to a gene: 2. Germline loops: CDR1 SGDLS, CDR2 YYNGEE. Here the CDR3 reads CASSAGLAGGETQYF. The CDR3 DNA follows: TGTGCCAGCAGCGCCGGACTAGCGGGAGGGGAGACCCAGTACTTC.

The chain couples TRBV4-3 to TRBJ1-6, with D maybe TRBD1 (6 bases). The CDR3 extends over 19 amino acids. Deletions cut 1 base from V and 4 bases from J, with 20 bases between. Germline CDR1 reads LGHNA; CDR2 reads YSLEER. CDR3 in DNA: TGCGCCAGCAGCCAAGGACCGAAGTTGAGGGGGGCTTATAATTCACCCCTCCACTTT. This codes for CASSQGPKLRGAYNSPLHF.

This chain connects TRBV9 to TRBJ1-1; 7 nucleotides match TRBD1. The junction had 2 bases not matched to a gene; V was cut back by 0 bases and J by 0 bases. Germline V gives CDR1 SGDLS, CDR2 YYNGEE. This CDR3 has 15 amino acids. DNA of the CDR3: TGTGCCAGCAGCGTAGGGGGGACAGTGAACACTGAAGCTTTCTTT. Encoded protein: CASSVGGTVNTEAFF.

The table lists this clone with a few counts. The CDR3 sequence: CATRQNTEAFF. CDR3 nucleotide sequence: TGTGCCACCAGACAGAACACTGAAGCTTTCTTT. V gene TRBV6-1 combines with J gene TRBJ1-1; no reliable D call. With 10 bases removed from V and 1 base from J, the gap between germline ends came to 7 bases. The CDR3 has 11 amino acids. CDR1 is MNHNS, CDR2 SASEGT, per germline.

V gene TRBV28 combines with J gene TRBJ1-3, with D unclear. Trimming shortened V by 7 bases and J by 1 base, and 11 bases separated the two germline ends. Germline CDR1 and CDR2: MDHEN and SYDVKM. The CDR3 is 14 amino acids. CDR3 bases: TGTGCCAGCACTAAGGCAGATTCTGGAAACACCATATATTTT. Translated, it gives CASTKADSGNTIYF.

Here the CDR3 DNA reads TGTGCCTGGACTGGCGGGTGGGATGAAAAACTGTTTTTT. The encoded protein is CAWTGGWDEKLFF. This chain uses TRBV30 with TRBJ1-4; D not certain. The CDR3 covers 13 residues. Germline V gene data show CDR1 as GTSNPN and CDR2 as SVGIG (reference sequence). V lost 4 bases and J 6 bases, leaving 12 bases between the germline ends.

CDR3 sequence reads: CASSLDSWEIGNYGYTF. CDR3 nucleotide sequence: TGTGCCAGCAGCTTAGATTCATGGGAAATCGGAAACTATGGCTACACCTTC. The rearrangement links TRBV7-2 to TRBJ1-2; D is uncertain. Between the trimmed V and J ends, which lost 1 base and 2 bases, there was a span of 17 bases. Germline-derived CDR1 and CDR2 are SGHTA and FQGNSA. The length of the CDR3 is 17 residues.

Comments on this clone: One end of the junction varies from germline; a read error may be responsible. The V call is TRBV7-7, the J call TRBJ2-6; 7 bases map to TRBD1. Germline V lookup: CDR1 SSHAT, CDR2 FNYEAQ (reference sequence). This CDR3 contains 17 residues. The DNA for the CDR3 is TGTGCTAGCAGCCCCCGACAGGGTAGCTCTGGGGCCAACGTCCTGACTTTC. Translating gives CASSPRQGSSGANVLTF. Combining the CDR3 with reference TRBV7-7 and TRBJ2-6 gives the whole variable domain GAGVSQSPRYKVTKRGQDVTLRCDPISSHATLYWYQQALGQGPEFLTYFNYEAQPDKSGLPSDRFSAERPEGSISTLTIQRTEQRDSAMYRCASSPRQGSSGANVLTFGAGSRLTVL.

Remarks on this clone: An end of the junction does not agree with germline; a read error may underlie this. The sample contains more than one DNA sequence encoding this CDR3. The chain links TRBV4-3 to TRBJ2-7; possible D gene TRBD1, 5 bases. Germline CDR1 reads LGHNA; CDR2 reads YSLEER. This CDR3 has 15 amino acids. The CDR3 bases are TGCGCTAGCAGCCAAGGGGTGACAGATCACTACGAGCAGTACTTC. This encodes CASSQGVTDHYEQYF.

The V gene is TRBV7-8, the J gene TRBJ2-2, with D tentatively TRBD2 (6 bases). Trimming left V 1 base short and J 4 bases short, with 13 bases between. Germline CDR1 is SGHVS and CDR2 is FQNEAQ. There are 16 residues in the CDR3. This CDR3 reads CASSLGLAYGTGELFF. The CDR3 bases are TGTGCCAGCAGCTTAGGGCTAGCGTACGGCACCGGGGAGCTGTTTTTT.

The chain uses TRBV28 and TRBJ2-6; D gene unclear. Germline assignment: CDR1 MDHEN and CDR2 SYDVKM. CDR3 length: 13 residues. Trimming removed 6 bases at V and 0 bases at J, with 3 bases between. CDR3 amino acids: CASSLSGANVLTF. As DNA, the CDR3 is TGTGCCAGCAGCCTCTCTGGGGCCAACGTCCTGACTTTC.

The chain joins TRBV28 to TRBJ1-5, with unresolved D. The germline CDR1 and CDR2 sequences are MDHEN and SYDVKM. With 7 bases removed from V and 7 bases from J, the gap between germline ends came to 17 bases. CDR3 length equals 14 residues. CDR3 sequence: CASTPALQVQPQHF. In DNA, the CDR3 is TGTGCCAGCACCCCAGCCCTCCAGGTACAGCCCCAGCATTTT.

V gene TRBV7-8 combines with J gene TRBJ1-1; D ambiguous. Germline CDR1 is SGHVS and CDR2 is FQNEAQ. The CDR3 is made up of 17 amino acids. Trimming pared 0 bases from V and 0 bases from J, leaving 14 bases between. CDR3 nucleotides: TGTGCCAGCAGCTTAGCTGTCGGTGCCACGGTGAACACTGAAGCTTTCTTT. This sequence encodes CASSLAVGATVNTEAFF. The whole variable domain, remainder taken from reference TRBV7-8 and TRBJ1-1, is GAGVSQSPRYKVAKRGQDVALRCDPISGHVSLFWYQQALGQGPEFLTYFQNEAQLDKSGLPSDRFFAERPEGSVSTLKIQRTQQEDSAVYLCASSLAVGATVNTEAFFGQGTRLTVV.

The rearrangement links TRBV7-3 to TRBJ1-6, with D possibly being TRBD1 (6 bases). Germline V lookup: CDR1 SGHTA, CDR2 FQGTGA. V lost 5 bases to trimming and J lost 6 bases, with 11 bases between them. The CDR3 loop spans 14 amino acids. CDR3 sequence: CASSPTGSNSPLHF. CDR3 bases: TGTGCCAGCAGCCCAACAGGGAGTAATTCACCCCTCCACTTT.

The chain employs TRBV5-1 and TRBJ2-5; the match to TRBD1 covers 7 bases. Germline values: CDR1 SGHRS, CDR2 YFSETQ. J lost 4 bases, V lost 4 bases, and 10 bases had no gene match. The CDR3 is made up of 15 amino acids. The CDR3 reads CASSPLREGAETQYF. In nucleotides, the CDR3 is TGCGCCAGCAGCCCTCTCCGTGAGGGGGCAGAGACCCAGTACTTC.

This chain uses TRBV19 with TRBJ2-7; D unresolved. CDR1 and CDR2 (germline): LNHDA, SQIVND (reference sequence). Trimming left V 5 bases short and J 3 bases short, with 8 bases between. CDR3 length: 12 amino acids. The DNA of the CDR3 is TGTGCCAGTAGTTCCCGTTACTACGAGCAGTACTTC. It codes for CASSSRYYEQYF.

The chain links TRBV23-1 to TRBJ1-2, with D unresolved. TRBV23-1 is recorded as an ORF, its role being uncertain. The CDR3 runs to 15 residues. Trimming removed 3 bases at V and 3 bases at J, with 14 bases between. The CDR3 DNA sequence: TGCGCCAGCAGTCAGAGACAACAGAAAGACTATGGCTACACCTTC. Translation: CASSQRQQKDYGYTF.

This chain connects TRBV5-4 to TRBJ2-6, with 11 bases fitting TRBD1. The CDR3 loop spans 17 amino acids. V shed 6 bases and J 3 bases; nucleotides not matched to a gene: 8. The V gene's germline CDR1 is SGHNT and CDR2 YYREEE (reference sequence). The CDR3: CASNPGTGGVGANVLTF. CDR3 bases: TGTGCCAGCAACCCTGGGACAGGGGGGGTTGGGGCCAACGTCCTGACTTTC.

The chain combines TRBV30 with TRBJ1-1; no clear D gene. Germline V lookup: CDR1 GTSNPN, CDR2 SVGIG (reference sequence). With 3 bases removed from V and 3 bases from J, the gap between germline ends came to 11 bases. The CDR3 loop spans 13 amino acids. CDR3: CAWSPTGDTEAFF. As DNA, the CDR3 is TGTGCCTGGAGCCCCACGGGCGACACTGAAGCTTTCTTT.

V and J are TRBV18 and TRBJ2-6; the D gene is possibly TRBD2 (5 bases). The CDR3 runs 15 residues. The V end was cut by 2 bases, the J end by 4 bases, with 9 bases between. The V gene's germline CDR1 is KGHSH and CDR2 LQKENI. CDR3 DNA: TGTGCCAGCTCACCAAGCGGCGCCGGGGCCAACGTCCTGACTTTC. Translated: CASSPSGAGANVLTF.

The rearrangement uses TRBV11-2 and TRBJ1-1; tentatively, D is TRBD1 (6 bases). The CDR3 extends over 13 amino acids. The V gene lost 3 bases and the J gene lost 5 bases, with 10 bases spanning the gap. Per germline, CDR1 SGHAT and CDR2 FQNNGV. The DNA of the CDR3 is TGTGCCAGCAGCTTCCAGGGGCGGACTGAAGCTTTCTTT. The encoded protein is CASSFQGRTEAFF.

The CDR3 coding sequence is TGTGCCAGCAGCTTGGTTGCCTTGACTATGTCCTACAATGAGCAGTTCTTC. It codes for CASSLVALTMSYNEQFF. The chain has TRBV5-6 and TRBJ2-1, with D perhaps TRBD2 (5 bases). V lost 0 bases, J lost 1 base, and 14 bases lay in between. There are 17 residues in the CDR3. Germline CDR1 SGHDT, CDR2 YYEEEE.

The chain joins TRBV6-5 to TRBJ2-7; D is possibly TRBD1 or TRBD2 (5 bases each). CDR1 and CDR2 (germline): MNHEY, SVGAGI. The CDR3 contains 16 residues. V dropped 2 bases and J dropped 3 bases, with 17 bases sitting between them. In DNA form, the CDR3 reads TGTGCCAGCAGTTACACTTTACAGGCGAGGGGCTACGAGCAGTACTTC. This translates into CASSYTLQARGYEQYF.

The chain has TRBV29-1 and TRBJ2-1; D is unresolved. Between the trimmed V and J ends, which lost 2 bases and 7 bases, there was a span of 6 bases. The CDR3 extends over 11 amino acids. Looked up from germline, CDR1 is SQVTM and CDR2 is ANQGSEA. The CDR3 protein is CSVEWGNEQFF. In nucleotides, the CDR3 is TGCAGCGTTGAATGGGGTAATGAGCAGTTCTTC.